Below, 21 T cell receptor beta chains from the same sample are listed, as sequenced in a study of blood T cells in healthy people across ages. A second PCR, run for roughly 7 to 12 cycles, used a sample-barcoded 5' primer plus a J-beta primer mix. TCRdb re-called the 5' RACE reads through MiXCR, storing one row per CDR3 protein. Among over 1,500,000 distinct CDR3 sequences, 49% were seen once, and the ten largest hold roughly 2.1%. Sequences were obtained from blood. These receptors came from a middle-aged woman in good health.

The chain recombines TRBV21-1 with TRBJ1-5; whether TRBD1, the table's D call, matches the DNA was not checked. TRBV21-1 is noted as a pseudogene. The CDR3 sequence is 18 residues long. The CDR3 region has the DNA TGTGCCAGCAGCAAAGAATTTTTCGGGGACAGGTGGCATCAGCCCCAGCATTTT. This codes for CASSKEFFGDRWHQPQHF.

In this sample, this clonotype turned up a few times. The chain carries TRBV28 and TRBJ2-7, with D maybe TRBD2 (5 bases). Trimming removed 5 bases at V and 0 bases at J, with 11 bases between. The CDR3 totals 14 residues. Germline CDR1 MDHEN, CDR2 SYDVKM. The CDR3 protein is CASSGWESSYEQYF. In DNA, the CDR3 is TGTGCCAGCAGTGGTTGGGAGTCCTCCTACGAGCAGTACTTC.

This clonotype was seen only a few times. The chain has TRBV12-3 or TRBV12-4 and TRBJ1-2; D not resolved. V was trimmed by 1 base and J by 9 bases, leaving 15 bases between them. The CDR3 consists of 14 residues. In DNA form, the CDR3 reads TGTGCCAGCAGTTTAGTCTCGGCAACGGGGAGCTACACCTTC. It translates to CASSLVSATGSYTF.

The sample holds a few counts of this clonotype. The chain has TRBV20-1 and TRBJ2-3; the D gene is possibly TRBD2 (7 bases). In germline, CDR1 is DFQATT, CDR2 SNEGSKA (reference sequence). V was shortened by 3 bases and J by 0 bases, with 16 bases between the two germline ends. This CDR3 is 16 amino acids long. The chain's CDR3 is CSARGRGRPSTDTQYF. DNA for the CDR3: TGCAGTGCTAGGGGGAGGGGGAGGCCTAGCACAGATACGCAGTATTTT.

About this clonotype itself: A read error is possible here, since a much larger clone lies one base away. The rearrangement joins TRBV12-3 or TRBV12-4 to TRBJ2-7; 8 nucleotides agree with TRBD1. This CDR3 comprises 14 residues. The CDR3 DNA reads TGTGCCTGCAGTCCCAGGGGGCCCTCCTACGAGCAGTACTTC. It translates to CACSPRGPSYEQYF.

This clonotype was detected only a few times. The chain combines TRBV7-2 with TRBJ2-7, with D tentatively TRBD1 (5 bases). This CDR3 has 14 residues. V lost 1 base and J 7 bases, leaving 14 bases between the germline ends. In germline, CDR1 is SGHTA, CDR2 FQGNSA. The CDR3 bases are TGTGCCAGCAGCTTAGGCCCAGGGTTAAGGGAGCAGTACTTC. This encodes CASSLGPGLREQYF.

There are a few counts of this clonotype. CDR3: CSASSSGASGYTF. The CDR3 bases are TGCAGTGCTAGTAGTTCAGGGGCGAGTGGCTACACCTTC. This chain connects TRBV20-1 to TRBJ1-2, with a tentative D call TRBD1 (6 bases). The V and J ends lost 3 bases and 7 bases respectively, with 15 bases between them. This CDR3 contains 13 residues. Germline CDR1 is DFQATT and CDR2 is SNEGSKA (reference sequence).

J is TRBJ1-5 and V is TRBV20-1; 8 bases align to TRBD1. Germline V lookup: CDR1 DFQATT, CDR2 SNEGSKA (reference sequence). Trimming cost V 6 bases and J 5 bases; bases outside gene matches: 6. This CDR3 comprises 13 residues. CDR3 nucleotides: TGCAGTGCCCTGACAGGGGTGGATCAGCCCCAGCATTTT. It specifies CSALTGVDQPQHF.

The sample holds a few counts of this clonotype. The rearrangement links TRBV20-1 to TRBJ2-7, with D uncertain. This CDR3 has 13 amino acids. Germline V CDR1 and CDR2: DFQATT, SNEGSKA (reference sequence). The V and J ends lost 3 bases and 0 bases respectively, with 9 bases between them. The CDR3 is CSASVSYSYEQYF. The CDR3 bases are TGCAGTGCTAGTGTCAGCTACTCCTACGAGCAGTACTTC.

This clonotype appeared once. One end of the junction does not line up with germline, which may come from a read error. The CDR3 region has the DNA TGTGTCAGCAGTTACGGGGGGGGCCGCTACAATGAGCAGTTCTTC. The encoded protein is CVSSYGGGRYNEQFF. The rearrangement joins TRBV6-2 or TRBV6-3 to TRBJ2-1; 8 nucleotides align to TRBD2. This CDR3 is 15 amino acids long. Per the germline V gene, CDR1 is MNHEY and CDR2 is SVGEGT.

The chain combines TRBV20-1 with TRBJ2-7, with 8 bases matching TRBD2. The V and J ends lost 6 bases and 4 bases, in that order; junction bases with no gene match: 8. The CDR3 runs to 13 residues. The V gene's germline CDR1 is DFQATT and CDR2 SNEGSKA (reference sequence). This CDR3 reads CSAPSGGGYEQYF. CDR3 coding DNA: TGCAGTGCACCGAGCGGGGGTGGGTACGAGCAGTACTTC.

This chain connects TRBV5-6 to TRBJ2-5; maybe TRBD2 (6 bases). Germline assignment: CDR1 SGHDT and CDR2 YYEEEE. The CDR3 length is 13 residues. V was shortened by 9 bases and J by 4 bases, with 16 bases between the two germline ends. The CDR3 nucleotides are TGTGCCACCGGGGATCGGGGGTTAGAGACCCAGTACTTC. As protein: CATGDRGLETQYF.

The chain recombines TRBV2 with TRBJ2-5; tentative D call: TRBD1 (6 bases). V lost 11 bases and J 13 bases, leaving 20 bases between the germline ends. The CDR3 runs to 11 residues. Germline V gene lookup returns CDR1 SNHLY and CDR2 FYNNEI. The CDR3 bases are TGTGCCCCCACACAGGGCAATGAGCGGTACTTC. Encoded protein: CAPTQGNERYF.

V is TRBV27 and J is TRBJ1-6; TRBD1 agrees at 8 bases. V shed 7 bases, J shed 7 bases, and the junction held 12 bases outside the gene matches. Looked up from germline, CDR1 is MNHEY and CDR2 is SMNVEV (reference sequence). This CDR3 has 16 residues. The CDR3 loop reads CASIARAGQANSPLHF. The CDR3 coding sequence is TGTGCCAGCATCGCCCGGGCGGGACAGGCGAATTCACCCCTCCACTTT.

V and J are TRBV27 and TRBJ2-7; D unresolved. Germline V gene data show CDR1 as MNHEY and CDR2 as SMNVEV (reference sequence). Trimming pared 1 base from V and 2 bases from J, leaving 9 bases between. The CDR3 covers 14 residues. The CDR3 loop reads CASSLLGRPYEQYF. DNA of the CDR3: TGTGCCAGCAGTTTATTGGGCAGACCCTACGAGCAGTACTTC.

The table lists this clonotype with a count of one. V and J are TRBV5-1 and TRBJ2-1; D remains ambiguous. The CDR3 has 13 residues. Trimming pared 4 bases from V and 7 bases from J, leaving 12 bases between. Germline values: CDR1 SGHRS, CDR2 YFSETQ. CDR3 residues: CASSAYSQNEQFF. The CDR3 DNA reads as TGCGCCAGCAGCGCCTACAGCCAGAATGAGCAGTTCTTC.

CDR3 sequence: CASSSDVRDRVNRGAKNIQYF. The CDR3 DNA follows: TGTGCCAGCAGTTCAGACGTCCGGGACAGGGTAAACAGGGGGGCCAAAAACATTCAGTACTTC. This chain links TRBV28 with TRBJ2-4, with TRBD1 matching 9 bases. The CDR3 consists of 21 residues. CDR1 and CDR2 from the germline V gene are MDHEN and SYDVKM. J lost 1 base, V lost 4 bases, and 20 bases had no gene match. The full variable domain, rest sourced from reference TRBV28 and TRBJ2-4, is DVKVTQSSRYLVKRTGEKVFLECVQDMDHENMFWYRQDPGLGLRLIYFSYDVKMKEKGDIPEGYSVSREKKERFSLILESASTNQTSMYLCASSSDVRDRVNRGAKNIQYFGAGTRLSVL.

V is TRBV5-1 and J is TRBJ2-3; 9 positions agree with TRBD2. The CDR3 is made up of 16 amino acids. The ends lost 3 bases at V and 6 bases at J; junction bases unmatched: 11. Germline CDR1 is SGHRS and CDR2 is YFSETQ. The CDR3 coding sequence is TGCGCCAGCAGCTCCTATACGACTAGCGGCCCCGATACGCAGTATTTT. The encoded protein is CASSSYTTSGPDTQYF.

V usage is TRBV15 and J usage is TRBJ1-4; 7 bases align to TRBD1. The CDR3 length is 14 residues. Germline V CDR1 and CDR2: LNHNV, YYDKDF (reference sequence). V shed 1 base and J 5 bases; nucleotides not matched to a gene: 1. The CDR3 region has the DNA TGTGCCACCAGCAGAGGACAGGGAAATGAAAAACTGTTTTTT. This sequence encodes CATSRGQGNEKLFF.

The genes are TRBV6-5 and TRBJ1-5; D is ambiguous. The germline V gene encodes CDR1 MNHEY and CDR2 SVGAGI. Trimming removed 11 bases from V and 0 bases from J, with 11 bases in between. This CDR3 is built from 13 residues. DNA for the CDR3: TGTGCCGTAGGACCGTTTAGCAATCAGCCCCAGCATTTT. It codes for CAVGPFSNQPQHF.

CDR3 sequence (DNA): TGTGCCAGCAGCTTACGGCAGGGGCTCGGTGAAGCTTTCTTT. Its protein is CASSLRQGLGEAFF. The J gene is TRBJ1-1, the V gene TRBV7-2; a weak D match, TRBD1 (6 bases). With 2 bases removed from V and 7 bases from J, the gap between germline ends came to 14 bases. In germline, CDR1 is SGHTA, CDR2 FQGNSA. The CDR3 sequence is 14 residues long.